This T cell receptor beta chain is from a study of cytomegalovirus exposure and HLA in healthy donors. Overall study context: Earlier work reported approximately 110 million unique TCR beta sequences from 150 million to 200 million T cells.

Primers included in the PCR were 60 Vbeta and 13 Jbeta primers. TCRdb's copy holds only in-frame clones and misses some; the assay was immunoSEQ multiplex PCR. Found here are roughly 40,000 clones; the top ten clones hold around 8.9%. Unmatched junction bases numbered 11, after V lost 2 bases and J lost 5 bases. The CDR3 covers 16 residues. Germline lookup yields CDR1 GTSNPN and CDR2 SVGIG (reference sequence). The material sequenced was PBMCs. This TCR came from a man aged 40-50 years in good health and CMV-seropositive. The chain employs TRBV30 and TRBJ2-1; 8 bases are shared with TRBD2. The CDR3 spells CAWSSTTSGANNEQFF. DNA of the CDR3: TGTGCCTGGAGTTCTACAACTAGCGGAGCGAACAATGAGCAGTTCTTC.